The sequence of this T cell receptor beta chain was determined in a study of shared clonotypes between healthy human individuals (dated by TCRdb to 2018 to 2021). Study-level background: The cohort included three men and a couple of women between 18 and 49 years of age. The study deeply sequenced blood TCR repertoires of five healthy adults to estimate repertoire size and the extent of clonotype sharing between individuals. Different laboratories and diverse techniques were used to prepare libraries and sequence TCR repertoires, to increase sequencing depth and limit assay-specific biases. Per donor, leukapheresis produced somewhere between about 0.9 and 9.5 billion PBMCs.

The donors were healthy, HIV-negative adults with no recently reported acute infections or vaccinations. Every donor was a Caucasian adult residing in Nashville, Tennessee, USA. In the unsorted samples, 85 million to 100 million PBMCs were counted, and genomic DNA was extracted using the QIAamp DNA Blood Mini kit. After blood collection by leukapheresis, PBMCs were isolated using Ficoll-Histopaque density gradient centrifugation and then cryopreserved in the vapor phase of liquid nitrogen. Points the paper makes about the study in general: Sampling was limited to blood, and TCR repertoires in tissue likely differ from TCR repertoires in blood. Because the study included only a small number of donors, the genetic and exposure-history diversity represented was limited. Based on pairwise subsampling, the degree of clonotype sharing among donors was expected to be affected by sequencing depth.

As regards this clone: Its antigen target is currently unknown. It has no much larger one-base neighbor in the sample; base qualities were not kept.

V is cut by 2 bases and J by 9 bases, and the space between the germline ends is 19 bases. CDR1 and CDR2 are drawn from the germline V gene: MDHEN, SYDVKM. Including the terminal cysteine and phenylalanine, the CDR3 comprises 16 residues. The entry retains the CDR3 DNA only, 48 bases that are in frame from base 1. Using the deep immunoSEQ assay, multiplex PCR amplified TCR CDR3 regions from genomic DNA. Extracted genomic DNA from each cell subset was distributed evenly across all wells of several immunoSEQ 96-well plates, and each plate was treated as a replicate. For unsorted PBMC, each replicate PCR was loaded with 300 to 350 ng genomic DNA, equivalent to tens of thousands of T cell genomes. Unsorted PBMC genomic DNA was sequenced across ten immunoSEQ deep assay plates. The purified libraries were quantified using a Qubit 3.0 fluorometer, sized with a Bioanalyzer 2100, and then quantified again using the KAPA Library Quantification kit. Each immunoSEQ 96-well plate was sequenced on its own single-read 150-cycle Illumina NextSeq 550 flow cell. On the authors' methods: Because the immunoSEQ output included only junctional sequences and no quality scores, the filtering could not be the same as the filtering used for full-length reads. To assign V/J genes and CDR3, sequences were annotated using PyIR, a Python wrapper for IgBLAST v1.9, with IMGT germline references. Reads were removed for weak V/J assignments (E-value above 1e-6), missing CDR3, stop codons, out-of-frame junctions, or ambiguous translated residues. V3J clonotypes were defined by identical inferred V gene, J gene, and CDR3 amino acid sequence. To compute the percentage overlap between repertoires, the number of shared unique clonotypes was divided by the size of the smaller repertoire. Richness of each repertoire was evaluated using RTK rarefaction, the Chao1 estimator, and Recon v2.1 estimates of unobserved clonotypes. Held by TCRdb, this immuneACCESS table contains in-frame sequences only and omits some clones. Under half of the omission traces to an unresolved V gene where checked; the cause of the rest is unknown. Clonal size and the V and J genes are those of that table, whereas D and trimming came from the DNA. Recorded for this sample are more than 400,000 clones; around 80% of them occurred a single time. The top ten clonotypes cover around 11% of the sample.

Sequencing was done on a sample of PBMCs. The receptor comes from a woman in her forties in good health. Some clones in this sample may be carry-over from other donors' samples. This receptor chain uses TRBV28 and TRBJ2-2; the D gene remains uncertain. CDR3 region: CASSLRGGVAARELFF. Here is the DNA: TGTGCCAGCAGTTTACGTGGTGGCGTAGCAGCCCGGGAGCTGTTTTTT.